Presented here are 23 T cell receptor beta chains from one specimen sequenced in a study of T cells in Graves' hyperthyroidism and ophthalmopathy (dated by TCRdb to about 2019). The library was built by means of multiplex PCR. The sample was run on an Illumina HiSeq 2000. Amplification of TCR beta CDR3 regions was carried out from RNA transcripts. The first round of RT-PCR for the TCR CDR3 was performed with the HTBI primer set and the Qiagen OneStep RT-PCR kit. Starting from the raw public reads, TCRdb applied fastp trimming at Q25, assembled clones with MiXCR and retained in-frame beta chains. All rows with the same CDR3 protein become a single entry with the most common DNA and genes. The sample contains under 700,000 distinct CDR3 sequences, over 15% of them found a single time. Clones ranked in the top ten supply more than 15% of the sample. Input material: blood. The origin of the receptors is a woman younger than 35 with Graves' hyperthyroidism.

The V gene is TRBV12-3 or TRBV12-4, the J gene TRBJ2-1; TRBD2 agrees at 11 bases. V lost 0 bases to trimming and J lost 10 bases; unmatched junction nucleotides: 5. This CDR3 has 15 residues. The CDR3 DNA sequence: TGTGCCAGCAGTTTAGCTAGCGGGGGGGCAGGGGAGCAGTTCTTC. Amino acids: CASSLASGGAGEQFF.

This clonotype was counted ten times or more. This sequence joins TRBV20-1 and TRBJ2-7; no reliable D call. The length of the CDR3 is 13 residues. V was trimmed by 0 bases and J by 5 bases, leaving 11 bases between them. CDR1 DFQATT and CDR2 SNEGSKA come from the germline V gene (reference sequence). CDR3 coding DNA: TGCAGTGCTAGAGATTATAGCTTTGACGAGCAGTACTTC. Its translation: CSARDYSFDEQYF.

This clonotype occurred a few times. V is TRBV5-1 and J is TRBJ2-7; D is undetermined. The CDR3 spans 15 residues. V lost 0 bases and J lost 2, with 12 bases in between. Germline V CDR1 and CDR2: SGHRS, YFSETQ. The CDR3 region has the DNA TGCGCCAGCAGCTTGGATAGTCTCGAGACCTACGAGCAGTACTTC. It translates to CASSLDSLETYEQYF.

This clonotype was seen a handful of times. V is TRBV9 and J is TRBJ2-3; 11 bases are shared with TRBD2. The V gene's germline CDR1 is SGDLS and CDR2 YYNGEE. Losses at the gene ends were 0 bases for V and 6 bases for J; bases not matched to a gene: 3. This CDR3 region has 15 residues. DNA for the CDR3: TGTGCCAGCAGCGTAGGTAGCGGGGGGGCGGATACGCAGTATTTT. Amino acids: CASSVGSGGADTQYF.

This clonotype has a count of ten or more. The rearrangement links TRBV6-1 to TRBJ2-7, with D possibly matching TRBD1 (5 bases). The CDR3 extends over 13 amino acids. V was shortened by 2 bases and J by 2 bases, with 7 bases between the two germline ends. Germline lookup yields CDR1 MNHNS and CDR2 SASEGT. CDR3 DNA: TGTGCCAGCAGTGAACCAGGGACCTACGAGCAGTACTTC. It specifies CASSEPGTYEQYF.

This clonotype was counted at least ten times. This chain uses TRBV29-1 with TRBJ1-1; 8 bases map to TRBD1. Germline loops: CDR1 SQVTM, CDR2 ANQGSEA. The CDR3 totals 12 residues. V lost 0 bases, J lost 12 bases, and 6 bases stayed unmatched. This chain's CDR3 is CSVEDADRVTFF. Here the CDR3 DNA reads TGCAGCGTTGAAGATGCGGACAGGGTGACTTTCTTT.

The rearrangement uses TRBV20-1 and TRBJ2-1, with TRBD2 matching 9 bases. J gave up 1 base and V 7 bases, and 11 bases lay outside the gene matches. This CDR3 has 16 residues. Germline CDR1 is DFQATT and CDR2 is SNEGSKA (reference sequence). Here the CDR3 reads CSEVLAGKASYNEQFF. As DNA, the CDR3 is TGCAGTGAAGTCCTAGCGGGAAAAGCTTCCTACAATGAGCAGTTCTTC.

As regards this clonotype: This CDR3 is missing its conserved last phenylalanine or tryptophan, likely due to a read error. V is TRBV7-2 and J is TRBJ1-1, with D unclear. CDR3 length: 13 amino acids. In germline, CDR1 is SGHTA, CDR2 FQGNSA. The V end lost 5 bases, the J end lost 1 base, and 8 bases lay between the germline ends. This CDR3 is CASSAAGNTEAFL. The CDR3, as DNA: TGTGCCAGCAGCGCAGCCGGGAACACTGAAGCTTTCCTT.

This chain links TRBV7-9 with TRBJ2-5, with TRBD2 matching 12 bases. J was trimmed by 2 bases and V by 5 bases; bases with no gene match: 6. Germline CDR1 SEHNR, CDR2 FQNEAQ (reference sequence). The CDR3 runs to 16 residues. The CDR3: CASSQTSGGYQETQYF. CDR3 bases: TGTGCCAGCAGCCAGACTAGCGGGGGATATCAAGAGACCCAGTACTTC. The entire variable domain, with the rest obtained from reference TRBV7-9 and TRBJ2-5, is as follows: DTGVSQNPRHKITKRGQNVTFRCDPISEHNRLYWYRQTLGQGPEFLTYFQNEAQLEKSRLLSDRFSAERPKGSFSTLEIQRTEQGDSAMYLCASSQTSGGYQETQYFGPGTRLLVL.

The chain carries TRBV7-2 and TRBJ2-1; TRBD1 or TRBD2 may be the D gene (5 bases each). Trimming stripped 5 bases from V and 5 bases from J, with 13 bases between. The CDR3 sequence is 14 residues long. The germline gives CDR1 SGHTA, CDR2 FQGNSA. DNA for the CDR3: TGTGCCAGCAGCCGATCCGGGACCCACAATGAGCAGTTCTTC. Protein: CASSRSGTHNEQFF.

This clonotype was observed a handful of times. As DNA, the CDR3 is TGCAGCGTTGAAGTAGGGCGGGAGGCGAACACCGGGGAGCTGTTTTTT. It encodes CSVEVGREANTGELFF. The gene calls are TRBV29-1 and TRBJ2-2; 8 nucleotides align to TRBD2. With V trimmed by 1 base and J by 0 bases, 4 bases remained unmatched. This CDR3 region has 16 residues. From germline, CDR1 is SQVTM and CDR2 ANQGSEA.

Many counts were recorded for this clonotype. In DNA, the CDR3 is TGTGCCAGCAGCTCGCCGCACAGGGGGCCCTACGAGCAGTACTTC. Translating gives CASSSPHRGPYEQYF. This chain joins TRBV27 and TRBJ2-7, with TRBD1 identical over 9 bases. The CDR3 has 15 amino acids. V shed 6 bases, J shed 2 bases, and the junction held 8 bases outside the gene matches. Germline V gene lookup returns CDR1 MNHEY and CDR2 SMNVEV (reference sequence).

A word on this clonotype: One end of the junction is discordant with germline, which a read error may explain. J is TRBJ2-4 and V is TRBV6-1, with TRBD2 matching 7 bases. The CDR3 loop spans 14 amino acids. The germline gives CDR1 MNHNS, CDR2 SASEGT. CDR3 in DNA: TGTGCCAACAGTGGTTCGTGGACTAGTGATATTCAGTACTTC. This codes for CANSGSWTSDIQYF.

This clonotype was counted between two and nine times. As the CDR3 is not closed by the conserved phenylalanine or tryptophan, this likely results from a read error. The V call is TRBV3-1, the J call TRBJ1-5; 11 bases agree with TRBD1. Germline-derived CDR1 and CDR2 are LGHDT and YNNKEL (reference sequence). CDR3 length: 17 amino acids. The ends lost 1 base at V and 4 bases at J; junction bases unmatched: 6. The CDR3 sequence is CASSQGGQGAINQPQHL. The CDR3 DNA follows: TGTGCCAGCAGCCAAGGCGGACAGGGGGCTATTAATCAGCCCCAGCATCTT.

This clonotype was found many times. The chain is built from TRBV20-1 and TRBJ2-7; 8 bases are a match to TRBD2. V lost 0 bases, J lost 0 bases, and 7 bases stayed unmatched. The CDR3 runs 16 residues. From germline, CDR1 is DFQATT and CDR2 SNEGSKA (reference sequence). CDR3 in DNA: TGCAGTGCTAGAGATCGGCTAGCGGGCCACTCCTACGAGCAGTACTTC. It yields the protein CSARDRLAGHSYEQYF.

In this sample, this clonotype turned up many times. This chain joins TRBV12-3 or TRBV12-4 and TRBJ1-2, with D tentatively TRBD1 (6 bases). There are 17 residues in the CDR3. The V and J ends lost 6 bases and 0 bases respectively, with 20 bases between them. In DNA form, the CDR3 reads TGTGCCAGCAGGTCGGACAGCCAACGATCAGCTAACTATGGCTACACCTTC. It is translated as CASRSDSQRSANYGYTF.

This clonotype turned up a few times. CDR3 in amino acids: CASSRPSGSTGELFF. In DNA, the CDR3 is TGTGCCAGCAGTCGCCCTAGCGGGAGTACCGGGGAGCTGTTTTTT. The chain has TRBV12-3 or TRBV12-4 and TRBJ2-2; TRBD2 matches at 10 bases. This CDR3 comprises 15 residues. The junction had 5 bases not matched to a gene; V was cut back by 5 bases and J by 5 bases.

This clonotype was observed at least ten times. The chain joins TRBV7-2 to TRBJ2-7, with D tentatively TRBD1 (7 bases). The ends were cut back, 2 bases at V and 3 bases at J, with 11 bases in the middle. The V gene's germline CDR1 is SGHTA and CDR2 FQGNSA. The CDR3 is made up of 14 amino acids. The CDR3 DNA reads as TGTGCCAGCAGCTTAAGCAGGGGGGACTACGAGCAGTACTTC. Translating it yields CASSLSRGDYEQYF. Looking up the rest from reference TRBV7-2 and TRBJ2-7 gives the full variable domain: GAGVSQSPSNKVTEKGKDVELRCDPISGHTALYWYRQSLGQGLEFLIYFQGNSAPDKSGLPSDRFSAERTGGSVSTLTIQRTQQEDSAVYLCASSLSRGDYEQYFGPGTRLTVT.

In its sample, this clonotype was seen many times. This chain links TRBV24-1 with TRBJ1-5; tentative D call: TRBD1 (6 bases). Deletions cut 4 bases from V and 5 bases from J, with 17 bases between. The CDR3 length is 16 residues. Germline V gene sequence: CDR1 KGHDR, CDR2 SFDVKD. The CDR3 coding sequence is TGTGCCACCAGTGACACTGGACAGAGCCCGTATCAGCCCCAGCATTTT. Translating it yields CATSDTGQSPYQPQHF.

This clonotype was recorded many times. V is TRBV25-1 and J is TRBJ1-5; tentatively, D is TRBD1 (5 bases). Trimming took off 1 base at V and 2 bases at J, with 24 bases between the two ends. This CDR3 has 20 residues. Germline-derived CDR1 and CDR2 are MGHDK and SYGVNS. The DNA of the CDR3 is TGTGCCAGCAGTGAATGGGAAGGGACCCTAGACAGACGGCGCAATCAGCCCCAGCATTTT. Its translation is CASSEWEGTLDRRRNQPQHF.

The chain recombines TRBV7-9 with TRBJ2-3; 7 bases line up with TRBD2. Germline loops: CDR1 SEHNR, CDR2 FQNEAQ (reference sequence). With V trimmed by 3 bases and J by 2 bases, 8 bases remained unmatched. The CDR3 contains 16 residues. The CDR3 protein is CASSFRPGTTTDTQYF. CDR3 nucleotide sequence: TGTGCCAGCAGCTTTCGGCCCGGGACTACCACAGATACGCAGTATTTT.

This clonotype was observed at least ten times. The CDR3, as DNA: TGTGCCAGCGCGGAACAGGGGTTCGAGCAGTACTTC. Translating gives CASAEQGFEQYF. The chain uses TRBV2 and TRBJ2-7; 7 bases line up with TRBD1. Germline V CDR1 and CDR2: SNHLY, FYNNEI. The CDR3 is 12 amino acids. V lost 8 bases, J lost 6 bases, and 7 bases stayed unmatched.

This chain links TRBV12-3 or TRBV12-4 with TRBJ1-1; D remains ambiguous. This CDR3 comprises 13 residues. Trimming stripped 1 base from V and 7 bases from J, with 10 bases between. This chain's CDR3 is CASSLEAPREAFF. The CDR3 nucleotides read TGTGCCAGCAGTTTAGAAGCCCCCCGTGAAGCTTTCTTT.